This entry lists 20 T cell receptor beta chains sequenced from one sample in a study of blood T cell repertoires in COVID-19. Some clones are missing from TCRdb's copy, which holds only in-frame ones; the method was immunoSEQ multiplex PCR. The table records about 88,000 clones, about 87% of them present only once. Sequencing was performed on peripheral blood. The receptor source for this set is a man aged 80 or over with acute or convalescent COVID-19.

The gene calls are TRBV27 and TRBJ2-1, with D unresolved. V lost 0 bases and J lost 4, with 4 bases in between. Per the germline V gene, CDR1 is MNHEY and CDR2 is SMNVEV (reference sequence). This CDR3 has 13 residues. The CDR3 spells CASSLSLYNEQFF. CDR3 bases: TGTGCCAGCAGTTTATCCCTGTACAATGAGCAGTTCTTC.

CDR3 in amino acids: CASSRTGELFF. The CDR3 coding sequence is TGTGCCAGCAGTCGGACCGGGGAGCTGTTTTTT. The chain carries TRBV6-5 and TRBJ2-2; no definite D call. Germline V gene lookup returns CDR1 MNHEY and CDR2 SVGAGI. V lost 5 bases to trimming and J lost 5 bases, with 3 bases between them. This CDR3 has 11 residues.

The V and J genes are TRBV5-1 and TRBJ1-1; D gene uncertain. The CDR3 totals 14 residues. V was cut by 0 bases and J by 4 bases, with 10 bases left in between. Germline V gene data show CDR1 as SGHRS and CDR2 as YFSETQ. CDR3 DNA sequence: TGCGCCAGCAGCTTGGACATCCGAGGCACTGAAGCTTTCTTT. Translated: CASSLDIRGTEAFF.

This chain joins TRBV18 and TRBJ1-5; D perhaps matches TRBD1 (6 bases). Germline V gives CDR1 KGHSH, CDR2 LQKENI. This CDR3 comprises 14 residues. V was cut by 3 bases and J by 4 bases, with 10 bases left in between. CDR3 protein: CASSPSTGNQPQHF. The CDR3 nucleotides are TGTGCCAGCTCACCTTCCACAGGGAATCAGCCCCAGCATTTT. Based on the CDR3 plus reference TRBV18 and TRBJ1-5, the full variable domain is NAGVMQNPRHLVRRRGQEARLRCSPMKGHSHVYWYRQLPEEGLKFMVYLQKENIIDESGMPKERFSAEFPKEGPSILRIQQVVRGDSAAYFCASSPSTGNQPQHFGDGTRLSIL.

The sample holds a few counts of this clone. J is TRBJ2-1 and V is TRBV12-3 or TRBV12-4; perhaps TRBD2 as D (5 bases). Trimming removed 11 bases at V and 7 bases at J, with 15 bases between. This CDR3 is 12 amino acids long. The CDR3 here is CAVRGIGNEQFF. CDR3 in DNA: TGTGCCGTCCGAGGGATCGGGAATGAGCAGTTCTTC.

This chain connects TRBV18 to TRBJ1-1, with D possibly TRBD1 on 6 matching bases. This CDR3 has 14 residues. From germline, CDR1 is KGHSH and CDR2 LQKENI. V dropped 6 bases and J dropped 0 bases, with 11 bases sitting between them. The CDR3 DNA reads TGTGCCAGCTCGCGACAGGAGATGAACACTGAAGCTTTCTTT. Translated: CASSRQEMNTEAFF. Full variable domain (rest looked up from reference TRBV18 and TRBJ1-1): NAGVMQNPRHLVRRRGQEARLRCSPMKGHSHVYWYRQLPEEGLKFMVYLQKENIIDESGMPKERFSAEFPKEGPSILRIQQVVRGDSAAYFCASSRQEMNTEAFFGQGTRLTVV.

The chain uses TRBV2 and TRBJ1-1; D may be TRBD1 (6 bases). The germline CDR1 and CDR2 sequences are SNHLY and FYNNEI. The CDR3 runs to 14 residues. With 6 bases removed from V and 3 bases from J, the gap between germline ends came to 14 bases. DNA of the CDR3: TGTGCCAGCAGCAAACAGGGTTGGGACACTGAAGCTTTCTTT. Encoded protein: CASSKQGWDTEAFF.

The chain joins TRBV7-2 to TRBJ2-1; 15 bases match TRBD2. V gave up 5 bases and J gave up 3 bases; unmatched junction bases: 2. Germline V lookup: CDR1 SGHTA, CDR2 FQGNSA. The CDR3 has 16 amino acids. CDR3 residues: CASSRTSGGDYNEQFF. The CDR3 region has the DNA TGTGCCAGCAGCCGGACTAGCGGGGGGGACTACAATGAGCAGTTCTTC.

This chain links TRBV9 with TRBJ2-2; 7 positions match TRBD1. V dropped 2 bases and J dropped 3; count of bases not matched to a gene: 1. This CDR3 has 14 amino acids. Per the germline V gene, CDR1 is SGDLS and CDR2 is YYNGEE. The CDR3 DNA follows: TGTGCCAGCAGCGTTGGACAGGACACCGGGGAGCTGTTTTTT. As protein: CASSVGQDTGELFF. The full variable domain, in which reference TRBV9 and TRBJ2-2 provide the parts outside the CDR3, is DSGVTQTPKHLITATGQRVTLRCSPRSGDLSVYWYQQSLDQGLQFLIQYYNGEERAKGNILERFSAQQFPDLHSELNLSSLELGDSALYFCASSVGQDTGELFFGEGSRLTVL.

The genes are TRBV27 and TRBJ1-1; 10 bases map to TRBD1. Germline V gene sequence: CDR1 MNHEY, CDR2 SMNVEV (reference sequence). The CDR3 is made up of 16 amino acids. J lost 1 base, V lost 2 bases, and 4 bases had no gene match. This chain's CDR3 is CASSLLGTGENTEAFF. The CDR3 region has the DNA TGTGCCAGCAGTTTACTTGGGACAGGGGAGAACACTGAAGCTTTCTTT.

The rearrangement links TRBV18 to TRBJ2-1; D is unclear. CDR1 is KGHSH, CDR2 LQKENI, per germline. Deletions cut 3 bases from V and 1 base from J, with 7 bases between. CDR3 length: 14 amino acids. Here the CDR3 reads CASSPTQSYNEQFF. The CDR3 nucleotides are TGTGCCAGCTCACCTACACAGTCCTACAATGAGCAGTTCTTC.

The rearrangement uses TRBV19 and TRBJ1-5; D unclear. CDR1 and CDR2 from the germline V gene are LNHDA and SQIVND (reference sequence). The CDR3 has 15 residues. Trimming took off 2 bases at V and 4 bases at J, with 12 bases between the two ends. CDR3 sequence: CASSISRAGNQPQHF. The CDR3 coding sequence is TGTGCCAGTAGTATAAGTCGGGCGGGGAATCAGCCCCAGCATTTT.

The chain has TRBV5-1 and TRBJ1-2, with D maybe TRBD1 (6 bases). CDR3 size: 15 residues. CDR1 is SGHRS, CDR2 YFSETQ, per germline. Trimming took off 0 bases at V and 4 bases at J, with 13 bases between the two ends. Here the CDR3 reads CASSLGDIDLYGYTF. The CDR3 DNA sequence: TGCGCCAGCAGCTTGGGGGACATCGACCTCTATGGCTACACCTTC.

In regard to this clone: An end of the junction does not agree with germline; a read error may underlie this. V usage is TRBV14 and J usage is TRBJ2-1; 8 bases match TRBD2. CDR1 and CDR2 from the germline V gene are SGHDN and FVKESK. This CDR3 is built from 15 residues. Here the CDR3 DNA reads TGTGCCAGCAGCCCCGGGACTAGACCCTACAGTGAGCAGTTCTTC. This codes for CASSPGTRPYSEQFF.

The chain joins TRBV7-8 to TRBJ1-2; 10 nucleotides align to TRBD1. This CDR3 region has 14 residues. Germline-derived CDR1 and CDR2 are SGHVS and FQNEAQ. V lost 5 bases and J lost 8; bases outside the gene matches: 8. CDR3 DNA sequence: TGTGCCAGCAGCGGAGGCGGGACAGGGGCCGGCTACACCTTC. It encodes CASSGGGTGAGYTF.

This chain uses TRBV6-5 with TRBJ2-1; 10 nucleotides agree with TRBD2. Germline CDR1 and CDR2: MNHEY and SVGAGI. The CDR3 contains 14 residues. V dropped 4 bases and J dropped 7; count of bases not matched to a gene: 4. CDR3 nucleotide sequence: TGTGCCAGCAGTTGGCTAGCGGGAGCGAATGAGCAGTTCTTC. It specifies CASSWLAGANEQFF.

J is TRBJ2-7 and V is TRBV28; 8 nucleotides match TRBD1. Germline V gene lookup returns CDR1 MDHEN and CDR2 SYDVKM. The CDR3 is made up of 15 amino acids. The ends lost 4 bases at V and 4 bases at J; junction bases unmatched: 9. CDR3 sequence reads: CASSSRQGQGYEQYF. The CDR3 DNA is TGTGCCAGCAGTTCCCGTCAAGGACAGGGTTACGAGCAGTACTTC.

The chain uses TRBV5-1 and TRBJ2-3, with TRBD2 identical over 9 bases. Germline V gene sequence: CDR1 SGHRS, CDR2 YFSETQ. The J segment lost 6 bases and the V segment lost 6 bases, leaving 8 bases of the junction unmatched. The CDR3 covers 14 residues. CDR3 loop: CASTLGGGADTQYF. DNA for the CDR3: TGCGCCAGCACCCTTGGCGGGGGGGCCGATACGCAGTATTTT.

The V call is TRBV7-8, the J call TRBJ1-2; unclear D gene. Germline assignment: CDR1 SGHVS and CDR2 FQNEAQ. Trimming removed 1 base at V and 3 bases at J, with 9 bases between. This CDR3 region has 14 residues. CDR3 nucleotide sequence: TGTGCCAGCAGCTTAGAGGCGGGCCACTATGGCTACACCTTC. Residues: CASSLEAGHYGYTF.

The chain recombines TRBV13 with TRBJ2-7; 7 nucleotides align to TRBD1. J gave up 5 bases and V 4 bases, and 8 bases lay outside the gene matches. Germline CDR1 is PRHDT and CDR2 is FYEKMQ (reference sequence). The CDR3 is 14 amino acids. The CDR3 DNA reads TGTGCCAGCAGCTCCCGACAGGGTTGGGACGAGCAGTACTTC. This sequence encodes CASSSRQGWDEQYF.